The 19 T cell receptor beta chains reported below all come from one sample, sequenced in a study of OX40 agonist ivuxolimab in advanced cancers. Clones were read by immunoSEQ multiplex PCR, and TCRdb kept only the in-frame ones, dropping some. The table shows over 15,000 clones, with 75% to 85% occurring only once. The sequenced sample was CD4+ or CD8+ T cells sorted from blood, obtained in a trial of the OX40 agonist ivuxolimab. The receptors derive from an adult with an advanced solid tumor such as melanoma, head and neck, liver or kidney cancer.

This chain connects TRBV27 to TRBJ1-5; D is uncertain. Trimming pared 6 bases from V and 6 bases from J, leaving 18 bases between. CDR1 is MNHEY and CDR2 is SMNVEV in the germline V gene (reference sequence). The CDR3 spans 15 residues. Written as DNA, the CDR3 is TGTGCCAGCAGGGGGAAGGGAGGGTGGTCTCAGCCCCAGCATTTT. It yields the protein CASRGKGGWSQPQHF.

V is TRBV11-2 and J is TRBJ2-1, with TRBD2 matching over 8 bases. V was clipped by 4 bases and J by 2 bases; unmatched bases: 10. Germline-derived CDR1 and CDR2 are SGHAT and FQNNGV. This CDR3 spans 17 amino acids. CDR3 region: CASSSDRGGRPYNEQFF. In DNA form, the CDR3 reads TGTGCCAGCAGCTCAGATAGGGGCGGGAGGCCCTACAATGAGCAGTTCTTC.

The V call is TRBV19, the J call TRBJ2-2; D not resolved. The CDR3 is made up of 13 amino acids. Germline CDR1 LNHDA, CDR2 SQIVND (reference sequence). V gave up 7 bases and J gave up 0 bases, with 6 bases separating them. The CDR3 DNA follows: TGTGCCAGTAAAGGAGCGAACACCGGGGAGCTGTTTTTT. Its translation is CASKGANTGELFF.

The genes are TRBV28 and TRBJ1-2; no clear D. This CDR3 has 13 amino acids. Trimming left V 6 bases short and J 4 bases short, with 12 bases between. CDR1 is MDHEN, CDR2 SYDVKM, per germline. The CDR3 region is CASRRGPAYGYTF. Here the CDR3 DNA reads TGTGCCAGCAGGAGAGGGCCAGCCTATGGCTACACCTTC.

CDR3 nucleotides: TGTGCCAGCTCTCTTCGCGAGGGAGGGCCCAATGAGCAGTTCTTC. Protein sequence: CASSLREGGPNEQFF. The chain combines TRBV18 with TRBJ2-1, with 7 bases aligning to TRBD2. Germline CDR1 and CDR2: KGHSH and LQKENI. This CDR3 has 15 amino acids. With 6 bases clipped from V and 6 bases from J, the junction kept 11 bases outside the gene matches.

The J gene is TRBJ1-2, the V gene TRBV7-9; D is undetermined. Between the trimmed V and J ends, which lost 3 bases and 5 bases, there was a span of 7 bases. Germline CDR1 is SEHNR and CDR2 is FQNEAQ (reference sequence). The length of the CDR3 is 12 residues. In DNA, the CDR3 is TGTGCCAGCAGCTTTGAAGCTTATGGCTACACCTTC. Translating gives CASSFEAYGYTF.

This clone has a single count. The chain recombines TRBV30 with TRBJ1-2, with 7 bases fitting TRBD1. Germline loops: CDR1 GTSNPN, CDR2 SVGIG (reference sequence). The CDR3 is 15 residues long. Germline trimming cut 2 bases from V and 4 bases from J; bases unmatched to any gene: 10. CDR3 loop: CAWSPGGSGLYGYTF. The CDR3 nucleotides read TGTGCCTGGAGTCCAGGGGGGTCGGGCCTCTATGGCTACACCTTC.

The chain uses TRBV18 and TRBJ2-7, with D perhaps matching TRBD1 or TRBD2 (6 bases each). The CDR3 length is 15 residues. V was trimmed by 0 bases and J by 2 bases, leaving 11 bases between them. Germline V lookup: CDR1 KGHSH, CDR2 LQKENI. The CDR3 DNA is TGTGCCAGCTCACCACCGGACAGACTAGCCTACGAGCAGTACTTC. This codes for CASSPPDRLAYEQYF.

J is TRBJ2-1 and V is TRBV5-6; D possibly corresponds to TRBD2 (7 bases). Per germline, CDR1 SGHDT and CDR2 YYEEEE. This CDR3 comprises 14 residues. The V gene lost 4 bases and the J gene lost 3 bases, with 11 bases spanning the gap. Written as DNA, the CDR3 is TGTGCCAGCAGCCTAAGGGGGGGCTACAATGAGCAGTTCTTC. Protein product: CASSLRGGYNEQFF.

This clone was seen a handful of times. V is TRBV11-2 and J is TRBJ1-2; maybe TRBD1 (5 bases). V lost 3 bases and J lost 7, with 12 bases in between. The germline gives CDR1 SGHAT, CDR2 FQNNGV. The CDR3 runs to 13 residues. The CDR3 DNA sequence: TGTGCCAGCAGCTTCCAGGGATTGAGTGGCTACACCTTC. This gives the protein CASSFQGLSGYTF.

CDR3 protein: CASSLWGQGYEQYF. CDR3 DNA sequence: TGTGCCAGCAGCTTATGGGGGCAGGGCTACGAGCAGTACTTC. The chain couples TRBV7-2 to TRBJ2-7; TRBD1 is a possible D gene (6 bases). CDR1 and CDR2 from the germline V gene are SGHTA and FQGNSA. Trimming stripped 2 bases from V and 3 bases from J, with 11 bases between. This CDR3 has 14 amino acids.

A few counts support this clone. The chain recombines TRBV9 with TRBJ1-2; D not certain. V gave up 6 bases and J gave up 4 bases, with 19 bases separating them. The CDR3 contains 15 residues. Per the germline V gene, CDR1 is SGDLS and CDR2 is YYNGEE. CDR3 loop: CASTLGRAAVYGYTF. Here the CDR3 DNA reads TGTGCCAGCACGCTGGGCAGAGCCGCCGTCTATGGCTACACCTTC.

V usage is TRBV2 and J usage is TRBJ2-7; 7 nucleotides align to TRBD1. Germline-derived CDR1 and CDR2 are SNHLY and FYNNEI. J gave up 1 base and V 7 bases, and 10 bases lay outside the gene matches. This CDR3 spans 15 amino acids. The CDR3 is CASIRDRERSYEQYF. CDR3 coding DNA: TGTGCCAGCATTAGAGACAGGGAAAGGTCCTACGAGCAGTACTTC.

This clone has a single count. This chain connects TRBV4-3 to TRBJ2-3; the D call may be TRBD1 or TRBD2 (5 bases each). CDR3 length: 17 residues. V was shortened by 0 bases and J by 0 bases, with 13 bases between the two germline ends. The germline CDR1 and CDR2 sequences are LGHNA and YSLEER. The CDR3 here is CASSQEGRSTSTDTQYF. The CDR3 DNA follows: TGCGCCAGCAGCCAAGAGGGACGGAGTACTAGCACAGATACGCAGTATTTT.

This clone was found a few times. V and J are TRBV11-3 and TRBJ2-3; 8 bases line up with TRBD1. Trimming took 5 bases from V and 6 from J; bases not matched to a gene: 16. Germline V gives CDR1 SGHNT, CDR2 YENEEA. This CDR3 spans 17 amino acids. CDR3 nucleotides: TGTGCCAGCAGCCCAGGGGGCCAGGTCCGGAATAGGGATACGCAGTATTTT. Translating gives CASSPGGQVRNRDTQYF.

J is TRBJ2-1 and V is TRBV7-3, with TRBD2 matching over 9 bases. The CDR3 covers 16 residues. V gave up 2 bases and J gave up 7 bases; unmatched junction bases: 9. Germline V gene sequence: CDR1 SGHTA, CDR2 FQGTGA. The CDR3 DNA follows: TGTGCCAGCAGCTTACGGGCTAGCGGGGTACCTAATGAGCAGTTCTTC. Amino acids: CASSLRASGVPNEQFF.

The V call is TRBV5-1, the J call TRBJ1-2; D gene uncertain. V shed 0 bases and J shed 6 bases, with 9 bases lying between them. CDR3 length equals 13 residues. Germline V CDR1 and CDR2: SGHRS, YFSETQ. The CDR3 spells CASSLELLNGYTF. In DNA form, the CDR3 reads TGCGCCAGCAGCTTGGAACTTCTTAATGGCTACACCTTC.

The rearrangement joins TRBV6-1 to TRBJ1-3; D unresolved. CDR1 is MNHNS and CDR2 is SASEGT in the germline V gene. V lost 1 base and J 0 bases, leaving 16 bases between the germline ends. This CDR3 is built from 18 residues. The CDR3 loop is CASSEGPQRIHSGNTIYF. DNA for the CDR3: TGTGCCAGCAGTGAAGGGCCCCAGCGAATCCACTCTGGAAACACCATATATTTT.

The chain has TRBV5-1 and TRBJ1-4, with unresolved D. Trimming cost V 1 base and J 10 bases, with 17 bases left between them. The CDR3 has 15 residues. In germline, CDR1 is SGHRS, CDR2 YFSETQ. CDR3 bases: TGCGCCAGCAGCTTGAGTCGGCCTCCAGCGGGAAAACTGTTTTTT. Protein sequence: CASSLSRPPAGKLFF.